The 8 T cell receptor beta chains presented below share a single source sample, sequenced in a study of T cells in Graves' hyperthyroidism and ophthalmopathy. Template material for amplifying TCR beta CDR3 regions consisted of RNA transcripts. RT-PCR in the first round (using the HTBI primer set) targeted the TCR CDR3. A single record per CDR3 protein comes from TCRdb applying MiXCR to the multiplex PCR reads. In the table there are under 600,000 distinct CDR3 sequences, roughly 16% of which are singletons. What was sequenced was blood. The receptor set was obtained from a woman in her thirties or forties with Graves' ophthalmopathy.

Ten or more counts support this clonotype. The CDR3 coding sequence is TGTGCCAGCAGTGTCAGACAGGTTTCCTACGAGCAGTACTTC. Encoded protein: CASSVRQVSYEQYF. The chain links TRBV2 to TRBJ2-7; a possible D gene is TRBD1 (6 bases). Germline CDR1 SNHLY, CDR2 FYNNEI. The CDR3 totals 14 residues. V was trimmed by 4 bases and J by 1 base, leaving 11 bases between them.

This clonotype has ten or more counts. The chain uses TRBV30 and TRBJ1-6; 11 positions agree with TRBD1. V was clipped by 0 bases and J by 10 bases; unmatched bases: 2. Looked up from germline, CDR1 is GTSNPN and CDR2 is SVGIG (reference sequence). The CDR3 runs to 14 residues. The CDR3 DNA reads as TGTGCCTGGAGTGTTGGGACAGGGGGATCACCCCTCCACTTT. Its translation: CAWSVGTGGSPLHF.

V and J are TRBV7-2 and TRBJ2-7, with D hard to call. There are 15 residues in the CDR3. The germline V gene has CDR1 SGHTA and CDR2 FQGNSA. Trimming cost V 0 bases and J 3 bases, with 12 bases left between them. The CDR3 loop reads CASSLALDGNYEQYF. The CDR3 DNA reads TGTGCCAGCAGCTTAGCCCTTGACGGAAACTACGAGCAGTACTTC.

The chain joins TRBV6-1 to TRBJ2-5; 8 bases line up with TRBD1. The V gene's germline CDR1 is MNHNS and CDR2 SASEGT. The CDR3 contains 13 residues. The trim removed 2 bases at V and 13 bases at J, leaving 9 bases unmatched. CDR3 protein: CASSEQGQGAPYF. As DNA, the CDR3 is TGTGCCAGCAGTGAACAAGGTCAGGGGGCCCCGTACTTC.

This clonotype was counted only a few times. The chain links TRBV18 to TRBJ1-5; TRBD1 aligns across 7 bases. CDR1 is KGHSH and CDR2 is LQKENI in the germline V gene. V lost 3 bases to trimming and J lost 0 bases; unmatched junction nucleotides: 5. The CDR3 covers 16 residues. CDR3 sequence: CASSPGTAYSNQPQHF. CDR3 coding DNA: TGTGCCAGCTCACCCGGGACAGCCTATAGCAATCAGCCCCAGCATTTT.

This clonotype was seen at least ten times. V and J are TRBV3-1 and TRBJ2-7, with D uncertain. Germline V gene data show CDR1 as LGHDT and CDR2 as YNNKEL (reference sequence). The germline V and J ends were trimmed by 6 bases and 2 bases, with 5 bases remaining between them. The CDR3 is made up of 11 amino acids. The chain's CDR3 is CASSHTYEQYF. The CDR3 DNA sequence: TGTGCCAGCAGTCACACCTACGAGCAGTACTTC.

The chain is built from TRBV6-2 or TRBV6-3 and TRBJ2-1; 13 bases match TRBD2. Germline V gives CDR1 MNHEY, CDR2 SVGEGT. This CDR3 has 18 residues. J gave up 6 bases and V 2 bases, and 10 bases lay outside the gene matches. CDR3 sequence (DNA): TGTGCCAGCAGTTACCTACCCGGGACTAGCGGGGCTTTCAATGAGCAGTTCTTC. Translation gives CASSYLPGTSGAFNEQFF.

Here the CDR3 DNA reads TGTGCCAGCAGCTTAGACGTCCATCGTTTCGACAATGAGCAGTTCTTC. It translates to CASSLDVHRFDNEQFF. J is TRBJ2-1 and V is TRBV13, with D uncertain. The V end was cut by 1 base, the J end by 5 bases, with 15 bases between. The length of the CDR3 is 16 residues. The germline V gene has CDR1 PRHDT and CDR2 FYEKMQ (reference sequence).